This T cell receptor beta chain came from a study of breast tumors, draining lymph nodes, adjacent tissues. General study findings and limits: Luminal-like breast cancer showed significantly higher tumor–nontumor repertoire similarity than basal-like. Data fit most tumor T cells coming from lymph node, expanding in tumor. Tumor repertoires ranked between lymph nodes and nontumor tissue in diversity, with V and J gene preferences.

TCRdb itself ran the multiplex PCR reads through MiXCR, one entry per CDR3 protein. The sample contains some 21,000 distinct CDR3 sequences, approximately 49% of which appear only once. This CDR3 is 16 amino acids long. V gave up 5 bases and J gave up 4 bases; unmatched junction bases: 5. As concerns this clonotype: Antigen: not known.

This sequence joins TRBV12-3 or TRBV12-4 and TRBJ2-3; TRBD2 matches 14 bases. The TCR comes from a female donor with breast cancer. Some clones in this sample may be carry-over from other donors' samples. The sequencing input was breast tumor tissue. The CDR3 DNA reads as TGTGCCAGCAGTGAGACTAGCGGGAGGGCAGCAGATACGCAGTATTTT. It yields the protein CASSETSGRAADTQYF.